The rows below give T cell receptor beta chains drawn from one sample of a study of blood T cell repertoires in COVID-19. Assay: immunoSEQ multiplex PCR; the TCRdb copy retains only in-frame clones and omits some. Seen here are some 64,000 clones, 72% observed once, and the top ten hold 51%. Source material: PBMCs or T cells enriched from blood (not recorded which). Receptors were obtained from a woman in her sixties or seventies who had been exposed to COVID-19. The CDR3 runs from the conserved cysteine through the conserved F or W. Fields, in order: V gene, J gene, D gene, clone size, CDR3 length, CDR3 protein, CDR3 DNA. D genes are given only for firm matches. Size is stated for part of the rows, as once, few or many counts, or as a class when the clone is expanded.

TRBV29-1	TRBJ2-1	TRBD2	-	12	CSVERGGNEQFF	TGCAGCGTAGAGCGGGGAGGCAATGAGCAGTTCTTC
TRBV14	TRBJ1-1	-	few	12	CASSAVNTEAFF	TGTGCCAGCAGTGCAGTGAACACTGAAGCTTTCTTT
TRBV9	TRBJ2-2	TRBD2	-	15	CASGRGGLNTGELFF	TGTGCCAGCGGGAGGGGCGGTCTGAACACCGGGGAGCTGTTTTTT
TRBV7-8	TRBJ1-3	-	-	15	CASSSRDTLGNTIYF	TGTGCCAGCAGCTCTCGGGACACCTTAGGAAACACCATATATTTT
TRBV19	TRBJ1-1	-	-	14	CASSTARRGTEAFF	TGTGCCAGTAGTACGGCGAGGCGAGGCACTGAAGCTTTCTTT
TRBV3-1/TRBV3-2	TRBJ2-2	-	-	15	CASSQPGRGTGELFF	TGTGCCAGCAGCCAACCGGGGCGGGGCACCGGGGAGCTGTTTTTT
TRBV5-1	TRBJ2-2	TRBD2	-	13	CASSLLANGELFF	TGCGCCAGCAGCCTACTAGCGAACGGGGAGCTGTTTTTT
TRBV19	TRBJ1-2	-	-	14	CASNPQGLYYGYTF	TGTGCCAGCAATCCTCAGGGCCTCTACTATGGCTACACCTTC
TRBV10-1	TRBJ1-2	-	-	14	CASSESGTDYGYTF	TGCGCCAGCAGTGAGTCAGGTACAGACTATGGCTACACCTTC
TRBV12-3/TRBV12-4	TRBJ1-1	TRBD1	-	13	CASSYVGGSEAFF	TGTGCCAGCAGTTACGTAGGGGGCTCTGAAGCTTTCTTT
TRBV5-6	TRBJ1-3	TRBD1	few	13	CASLRDRGGRVDF	TGTGCCAGCCTCCGGGACAGGGGAGGTCGGGTAGATTTT
TRBV28	TRBJ2-2	TRBD2	-	14	CATVAGANTGELFF	TGTGCCACCGTAGCGGGAGCGAACACCGGGGAGCTGTTTTTT
TRBV18	TRBJ2-7	-	-	13	CASSPKQPYEQYF	TGTGCCAGCTCACCGAAGCAACCTTACGAGCAGTACTTC
TRBV15	TRBJ1-5	-	few	17	CATSRDGAGYSNQPQHF	TGTGCCACCAGCAGAGATGGGGCAGGTTATAGCAATCAGCCCCAGCATTTT
TRBV27	TRBJ1-1	-	many	13	CASSLSEGAEAFF	TGTGCCAGCAGTTTATCGGAAGGGGCTGAAGCTTTCTTT
TRBV3-1/TRBV3-2	TRBJ1-1	TRBD1	-	14	CASSLYRGNTEAFF	TGTGCCAGCAGCCTTTACAGGGGCAACACTGAAGCTTTCTTT
TRBV12-3/TRBV12-4	TRBJ2-3	-	-	13	CASSSAGTDTQYF	TGTGCCAGCAGTTCTGCAGGGACAGATACGCAGTATTTT
TRBV7-9	TRBJ1-5	-	few	15	CASSPRGLGNQPQHF	TGTGCCAGCAGCCCGCGGGGACTCGGCAATCAGCCCCAGCATTTT
TRBV27	TRBJ2-7	TRBD1	-	15	CASSRITGVSYEQYF	TGTGCCAGCAGTCGGATAACAGGGGTTTCCTACGAGCAGTACTTC